The entry below describes one TCR beta chain. This entry is derived from a study of T cells in Graves' hyperthyroidism and ophthalmopathy. Authors of the study amplified TCR beta CDR3 regions from RNA transcripts. When the TCR CDR3 underwent first-round RT-PCR, the HTBI primer set was used. TCRdb re-analysed the multiplex PCR reads in MiXCR, keeping a single row per CDR3 protein. Of 300,000 to 450,000 distinct CDR3 sequences in the sample, 25% were seen once. From germline, CDR1 is KGHSH and CDR2 LQKENI. This CDR3 contains 13 residues. The germline V and J ends were trimmed by 4 bases and 4 bases, with 10 bases remaining between them. Graves' hyperthyroidism qualified as stable when ophthalmopathy did not progress within 18 months. The study left out patients who had uncontrolled infection, other autoimmune disease, pregnancy or lactation. Out of more than 8 ml of fresh peripheral blood came the PBMCs.

V usage is TRBV18 and J usage is TRBJ1-1, with D unclear. Sequencing was done on a sample of blood. The source of this sequence is a man aged 45-60 years with Graves' hyperthyroidism. CDR3 in amino acids: CASSRPSSTEAFF. The CDR3 nucleotides are TGTGCCAGCTCACGGCCATCCAGCACTGAAGCTTTCTTT.